The text below deals with one TCR beta chain. Its matching antigen is unknown. About 28,000 T cell genomes, or about 300 ng DNA, went into replicate PCRs of unsorted PBMC. Sequencing was performed on unsorted PBMC DNA using ten immunoSEQ deep assay plates. This table comes from immunoSEQ multiplex PCR, and its TCRdb copy is limited to in-frame clones, with some not included. The sample records fewer than 650,000 clones, roughly four fifths being singletons. These data belong to a study of shared clonotypes between healthy human individuals. Study-wide results and limits: Sharing of clonotypes among donors was expected to vary with sequencing depth.

Unsorted samples relied on tens of millions of PBMCs, which served as the source of genomic DNA. Deletions cut 2 bases from V and 4 bases from J, with 14 bases between. In germline, CDR1 is WSHSY, CDR2 SAAADI. The CDR3 has 15 amino acids. This TCR derives from a woman in her thirties or forties in good health. Some clones in this sample may be carry-over from other donors' samples. The sample consisted of PBMCs. J is TRBJ1-2 and V is TRBV10-2; a possible D gene is TRBD1 (6 bases). In DNA, the CDR3 is TGCGCCAGCAGTGAGAAGGGACATGGAATCTATGGCTACACCTTC. This codes for CASSEKGHGIYGYTF.